The 13 T cell receptor beta chains in this list originate from one sample, sequenced in a study of blood T cell repertoires in COVID-19. Assay used: immunoSEQ multiplex PCR; TCRdb lists only in-frame clones, some missing. This table has tens of thousands of clones, over 70% appearing once. The sample comprised peripheral blood. The receptor source for this set is an elderly woman with active or convalescent COVID-19.

J is TRBJ2-1 and V is TRBV5-4; the D gene is possibly TRBD2 (6 bases). Trimming stripped 0 bases from V and 4 bases from J, with 11 bases between. The CDR3 has 15 amino acids. Germline CDR1 reads SGHNT; CDR2 reads YYREEE (reference sequence). The CDR3 is CASSLGGATYNEQFF. The CDR3 DNA is TGTGCCAGCAGCTTGGGCGGGGCCACTTACAATGAGCAGTTCTTC.

The chain employs TRBV7-9 and TRBJ1-2; 7 nucleotides agree with TRBD1. The V and J ends lost 4 bases and 2 bases, in that order; junction bases with no gene match: 4. The CDR3 is made up of 14 amino acids. Germline loops: CDR1 SEHNR, CDR2 FQNEAQ (reference sequence). The CDR3 coding sequence is TGTGCCAGCAGCTCCAGGGGGGAAAACTATGGCTACACCTTC. This codes for CASSSRGENYGYTF.

This chain uses TRBV11-3 with TRBJ1-3; 12 bases are shared with TRBD1. After removal of 2 bases from V and 2 bases from J, the junction contained 4 bases not matched to a gene. From germline, CDR1 is SGHNT and CDR2 YENEEA. The CDR3 loop spans 17 amino acids. The DNA of the CDR3 is TGTGCCAGCAGCTTACCGGGACAGGGGGCACCTGGAAACACCATATATTTT. Translating it yields CASSLPGQGAPGNTIYF.

The rearrangement uses TRBV9 and TRBJ1-6; D may be TRBD1 (6 bases). This CDR3 is 14 amino acids long. V dropped 5 bases and J dropped 5 bases, with 11 bases sitting between them. CDR1 and CDR2 from the germline V gene are SGDLS and YYNGEE. CDR3 loop: CASSLEGDNSPLHF. The CDR3 DNA reads TGTGCCAGCAGTCTAGAGGGGGATAATTCACCCCTCCACTTT.

This chain uses TRBV6-5 with TRBJ1-4, with 8 bases matching TRBD1. The germline gives CDR1 MNHEY, CDR2 SVGAGI. CDR3 length: 14 amino acids. Trimming cost V 2 bases and J 7 bases; bases outside gene matches: 3. The CDR3, as DNA: TGTGCCAGCAGTTACACAGGGGGGGGTGAAAAACTGTTTTTT. Protein: CASSYTGGGEKLFF.

This clone was counted a single time. The chain recombines TRBV9 with TRBJ2-7, with 8 positions matching TRBD1. The V segment lost 2 bases and the J segment 9 bases; nucleotides outside the gene matches: 22. The CDR3 spans 18 residues. Germline CDR1 and CDR2: SGDLS and YYNGEE. This chain's CDR3 is CASSVSPRSGQGEFGQYF. CDR3 nucleotides: TGTGCCAGCAGCGTGTCGCCTAGGAGCGGACAGGGTGAGTTTGGGCAGTACTTC.

The rearrangement links TRBV28 to TRBJ2-1, with 11 bases lining up with TRBD2. The germline gives CDR1 MDHEN, CDR2 SYDVKM. This CDR3 is built from 14 residues. V trimming: 6 bases; J trimming: 6 bases; junction bases outside the gene matches: 4. The CDR3 sequence: CASRTSGSINEQFF. CDR3 DNA: TGTGCCAGCAGAACTAGCGGGAGTATCAATGAGCAGTTCTTC. The whole variable domain, remainder taken from reference TRBV28 and TRBJ2-1, is DVKVTQSSRYLVKRTGEKVFLECVQDMDHENMFWYRQDPGLGLRLIYFSYDVKMKEKGDIPEGYSVSREKKERFSLILESASTNQTSMYLCASRTSGSINEQFFGPGTRLTVL.

This clone was seen just once. J is TRBJ2-5 and V is TRBV6-2 or TRBV6-3, with TRBD2 matching 9 bases. J gave up 4 bases and V 3 bases, and 9 bases lay outside the gene matches. Germline CDR1 is MNHEY and CDR2 is SVGEGT. The CDR3 runs 16 residues. Here the CDR3 DNA reads TGTGCCAGCAGTTATAGTTGGACTAGCGTTGGAGAGACCCAGTACTTC. This codes for CASSYSWTSVGETQYF.

The chain combines TRBV19 with TRBJ1-1; a possible D gene is TRBD1 (5 bases). The CDR3 loop spans 11 amino acids. V shed 6 bases and J shed 5 bases, with 7 bases lying between them. The germline V gene has CDR1 LNHDA and CDR2 SQIVND (reference sequence). The CDR3 spells CASRGLTEAFF. The CDR3, as DNA: TGTGCCAGTAGGGGGCTTACTGAAGCTTTCTTT.

The J gene is TRBJ1-3, the V gene TRBV7-2; D uncertain. From germline, CDR1 is SGHTA and CDR2 FQGNSA. This CDR3 spans 14 amino acids. The ends were cut back, 5 bases at V and 3 bases at J, with 11 bases in the middle. This CDR3 reads CASSLTVYGNTIYF. For the CDR3, the DNA is TGTGCCAGCAGCCTCACGGTGTATGGAAACACCATATATTTT.

The chain links TRBV13 to TRBJ2-7; the match to TRBD1 covers 7 bases. Germline V lookup: CDR1 PRHDT, CDR2 FYEKMQ (reference sequence). This CDR3 is 16 amino acids long. The V segment lost 5 bases and the J segment 4 bases; nucleotides outside the gene matches: 14. This CDR3 reads CASSALLGTAIYEQYF. In nucleotides, the CDR3 is TGTGCCAGCAGCGCCCTCCTAGGGACAGCCATTTACGAGCAGTACTTC.

This clone has just one count. V usage is TRBV28 and J usage is TRBJ1-6; D might be TRBD1 (6 bases). This CDR3 spans 14 amino acids. Germline lookup yields CDR1 MDHEN and CDR2 SYDVKM. The V end was cut by 2 bases, the J end by 7 bases, with 9 bases between. DNA for the CDR3: TGTGCCAGCAGTTTACAGGGACACAATTCACCCCTCCACTTT. Protein product: CASSLQGHNSPLHF.

The genes are TRBV5-8 and TRBJ1-2, with a weak D call TRBD1 (5 bases). With 0 bases removed from V and 4 bases from J, the gap between germline ends came to 7 bases. CDR3 length: 13 amino acids. Germline V gene sequence: CDR1 SGHTS, CDR2 YDEGEE. CDR3 DNA: TGTGCCAGCAGCTTGGTACAGGCCTATGGCTACACCTTC. Residues: CASSLVQAYGYTF.